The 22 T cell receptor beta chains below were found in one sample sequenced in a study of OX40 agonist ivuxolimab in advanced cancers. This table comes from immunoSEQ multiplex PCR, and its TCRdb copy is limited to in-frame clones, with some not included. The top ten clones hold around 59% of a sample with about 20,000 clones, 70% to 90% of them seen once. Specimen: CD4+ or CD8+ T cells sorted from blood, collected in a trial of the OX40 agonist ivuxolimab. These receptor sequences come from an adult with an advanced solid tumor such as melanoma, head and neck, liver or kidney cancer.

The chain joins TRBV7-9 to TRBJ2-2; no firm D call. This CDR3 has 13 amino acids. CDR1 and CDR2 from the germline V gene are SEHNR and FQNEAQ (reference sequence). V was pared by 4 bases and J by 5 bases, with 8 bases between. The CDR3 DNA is TGTGCCAGCAGCTCCCTTGATACCGGGGAGCTGTTTTTT. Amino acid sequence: CASSSLDTGELFF.

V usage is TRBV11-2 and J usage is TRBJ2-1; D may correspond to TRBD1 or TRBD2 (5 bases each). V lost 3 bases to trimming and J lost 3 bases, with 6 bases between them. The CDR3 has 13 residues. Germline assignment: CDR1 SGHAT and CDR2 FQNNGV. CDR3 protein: CASSLGVYNEQFF. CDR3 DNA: TGTGCCAGCAGCTTGGGGGTCTACAATGAGCAGTTCTTC.

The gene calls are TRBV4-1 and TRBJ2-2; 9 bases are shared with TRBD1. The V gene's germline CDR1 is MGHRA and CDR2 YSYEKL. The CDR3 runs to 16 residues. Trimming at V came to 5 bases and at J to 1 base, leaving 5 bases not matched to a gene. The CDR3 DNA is TGCGCCAGCAGCTCGACAGGGGGTGGGAACACCGGGGAGCTGTTTTTT. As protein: CASSSTGGGNTGELFF.

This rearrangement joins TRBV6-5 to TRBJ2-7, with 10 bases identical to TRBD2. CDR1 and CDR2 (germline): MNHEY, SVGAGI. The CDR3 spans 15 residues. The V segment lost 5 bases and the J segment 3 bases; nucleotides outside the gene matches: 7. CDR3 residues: CASSPSGSSLYEQYF. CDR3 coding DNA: TGTGCCAGCAGTCCTAGCGGGAGCTCTCTCTACGAGCAGTACTTC.

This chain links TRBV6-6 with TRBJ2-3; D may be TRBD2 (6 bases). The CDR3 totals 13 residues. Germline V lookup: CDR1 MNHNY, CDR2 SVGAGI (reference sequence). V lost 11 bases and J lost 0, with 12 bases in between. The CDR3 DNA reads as TGTGCCTCGGGGGATTCGAGCACAGATACGCAGTATTTT. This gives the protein CASGDSSTDTQYF.

CDR3 sequence reads: CASSVEGWDYGYTF. CDR3 nucleotides: TGTGCCAGCAGCGTAGAAGGCTGGGACTATGGCTACACCTTC. The chain is built from TRBV9 and TRBJ1-2; no clear D. In germline, CDR1 is SGDLS, CDR2 YYNGEE. V dropped 0 bases and J dropped 3 bases, with 9 bases sitting between them. This CDR3 comprises 14 residues.

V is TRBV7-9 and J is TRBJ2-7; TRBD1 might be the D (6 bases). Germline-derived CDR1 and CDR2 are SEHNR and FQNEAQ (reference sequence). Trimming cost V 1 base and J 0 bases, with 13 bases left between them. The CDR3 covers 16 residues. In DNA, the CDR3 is TGTGCCAGCAGCTTAGTTACAGGGCGGGCCTCCTACGAGCAGTACTTC. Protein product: CASSLVTGRASYEQYF.

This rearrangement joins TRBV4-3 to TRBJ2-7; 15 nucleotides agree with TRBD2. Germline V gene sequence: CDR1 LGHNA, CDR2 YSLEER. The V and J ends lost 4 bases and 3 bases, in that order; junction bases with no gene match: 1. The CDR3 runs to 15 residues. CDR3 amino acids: CASSLGLAGGYEQYF. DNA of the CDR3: TGCGCCAGCAGCCTGGGACTAGCGGGAGGCTACGAGCAGTACTTC.

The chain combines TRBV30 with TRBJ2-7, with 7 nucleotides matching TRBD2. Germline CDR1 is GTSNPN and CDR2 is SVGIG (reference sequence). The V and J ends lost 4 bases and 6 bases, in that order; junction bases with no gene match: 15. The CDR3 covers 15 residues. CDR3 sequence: CAWTNLWGGDSEQYF. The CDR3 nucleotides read TGTGCCTGGACCAACCTATGGGGGGGAGACTCCGAGCAGTACTTC.

CDR3 sequence: CASSLPPGTSGGESYEQYF. The DNA for the CDR3 is TGTGCCAGCAGCCTCCCCCCCGGGACTAGCGGGGGAGAATCCTACGAGCAGTACTTC. This chain joins TRBV7-9 and TRBJ2-7, with TRBD2 identical over 14 bases. The CDR3 is 19 amino acids. Per germline, CDR1 SEHNR and CDR2 FQNEAQ (reference sequence). The V gene end was trimmed by 5 bases and the J gene end by 1 base; junction bases not matched to a gene: 13.

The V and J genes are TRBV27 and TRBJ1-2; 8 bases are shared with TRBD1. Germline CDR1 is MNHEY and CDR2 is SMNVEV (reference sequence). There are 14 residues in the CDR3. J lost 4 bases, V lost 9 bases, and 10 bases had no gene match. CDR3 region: CASSDRAGFYGYTF. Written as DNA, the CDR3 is TGTGCCAGTTCGGACAGGGCGGGCTTCTATGGCTACACCTTC.

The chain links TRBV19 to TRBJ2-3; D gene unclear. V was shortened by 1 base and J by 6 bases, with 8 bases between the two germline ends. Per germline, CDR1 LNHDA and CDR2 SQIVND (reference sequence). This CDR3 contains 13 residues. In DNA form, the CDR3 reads TGTGCCAGTAGTATAGGCGTTGCCGATACGCAGTATTTT. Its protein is CASSIGVADTQYF.

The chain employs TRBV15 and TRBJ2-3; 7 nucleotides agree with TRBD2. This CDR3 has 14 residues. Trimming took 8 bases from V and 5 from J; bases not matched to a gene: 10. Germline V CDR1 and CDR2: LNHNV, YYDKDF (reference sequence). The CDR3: CATGVSGPQDTQYF. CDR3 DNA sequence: TGTGCCACCGGTGTTAGCGGGCCCCAAGATACGCAGTATTTT.

The CDR3 nucleotides read TGCGCCAGCAGCCAAGTCCCGCCCGAACCCAACTATGGCTACACCTTC. Protein sequence: CASSQVPPEPNYGYTF. The V and J genes are TRBV4-1 and TRBJ1-2; D gene uncertain. CDR1 is MGHRA and CDR2 is YSYEKL in the germline V gene. V was shortened by 1 base and J by 2 bases, with 14 bases between the two germline ends. The CDR3 length is 16 residues.

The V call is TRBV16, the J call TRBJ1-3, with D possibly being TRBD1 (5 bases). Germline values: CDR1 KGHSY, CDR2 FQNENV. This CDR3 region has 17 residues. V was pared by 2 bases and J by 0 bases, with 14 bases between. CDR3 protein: CASSQSLGESSGNTIYF. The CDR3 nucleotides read TGTGCCAGCAGCCAAAGTCTGGGGGAGAGCTCTGGAAACACCATATATTTT.

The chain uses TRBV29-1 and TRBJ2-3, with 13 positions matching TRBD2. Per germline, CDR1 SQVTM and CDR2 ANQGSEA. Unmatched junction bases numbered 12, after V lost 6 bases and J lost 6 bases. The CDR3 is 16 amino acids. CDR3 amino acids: CSVPGLAGFIGDTQYF. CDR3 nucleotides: TGCAGCGTACCGGGACTAGCGGGATTCATCGGCGATACGCAGTATTTT.

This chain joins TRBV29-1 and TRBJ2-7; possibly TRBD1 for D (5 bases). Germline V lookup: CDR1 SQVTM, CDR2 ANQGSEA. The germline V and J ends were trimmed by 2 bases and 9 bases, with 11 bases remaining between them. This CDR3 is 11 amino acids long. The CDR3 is CSVEYRTRQYF. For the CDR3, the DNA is TGCAGCGTTGAATACAGGACAAGGCAGTACTTC.

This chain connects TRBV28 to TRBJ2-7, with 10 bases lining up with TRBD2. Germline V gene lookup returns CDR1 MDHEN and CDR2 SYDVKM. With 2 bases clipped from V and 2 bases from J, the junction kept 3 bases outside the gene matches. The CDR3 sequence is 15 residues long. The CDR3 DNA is TGTGCCAGCAGTTTAGAACTAGCGGGAACCTACGAGCAGTACTTC. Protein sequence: CASSLELAGTYEQYF.

The CDR3 DNA reads TGTGCCAGCAGTGACAGGGGAAATCAGCCCCAGCATTTT. The encoded protein is CASSDRGNQPQHF. This rearrangement joins TRBV6-5 to TRBJ1-5, with 8 bases that match TRBD1. The CDR3 has 13 amino acids. V gave up 5 bases and J gave up 4 bases; unmatched junction bases: 1. Germline assignment: CDR1 MNHEY and CDR2 SVGAGI.

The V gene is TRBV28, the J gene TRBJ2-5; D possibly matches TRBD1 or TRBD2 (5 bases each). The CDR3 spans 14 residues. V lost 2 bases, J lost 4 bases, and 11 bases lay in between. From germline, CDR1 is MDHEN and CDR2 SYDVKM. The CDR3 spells CASSLRAGGETQYF. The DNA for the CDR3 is TGTGCCAGCAGTTTAAGGGCTGGGGGAGAGACCCAGTACTTC.

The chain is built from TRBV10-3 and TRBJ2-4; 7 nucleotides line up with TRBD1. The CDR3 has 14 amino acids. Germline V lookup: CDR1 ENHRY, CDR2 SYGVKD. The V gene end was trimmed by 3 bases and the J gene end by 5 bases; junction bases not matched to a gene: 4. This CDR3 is CAISDWDSQNIQYF. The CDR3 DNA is TGTGCCATCAGTGATTGGGACAGCCAAAACATTCAGTACTTC.

In DNA, the CDR3 is TGCAGCGTTGAAGTGGTGGGAGAATCTAACTATGGCTACACCTTC. Its protein product is CSVEVVGESNYGYTF. V gene TRBV29-1 combines with J gene TRBJ1-2; D is uncertain. CDR3 length equals 15 residues. Trimming removed 1 base at V and 0 bases at J, with 12 bases between. CDR1 and CDR2 (germline): SQVTM, ANQGSEA.